This T cell receptor beta chain was sequenced in a study of siplizumab effects on memory and regulatory T cells. Findings of the study overall: A major contribution to the alloresponse seemed to be made by naive T cells, which seemed more diverse than memory cells.

Regarding this clone: Antigen unknown.

TCRdb's copy holds only in-frame clones and misses some; the assay was immunoSEQ multiplex PCR. The table has 50,000 or so clones, about 90% seen once. Trimming cost V 5 bases and J 1 base, with 14 bases left between them. Germline assignment: CDR1 LNHNV and CDR2 YYDKDF (reference sequence). The CDR3 is made up of 15 amino acids. The source material was naive CD8+ T cells sorted from blood. This TCR derives from a human donor in good health. V gene TRBV15 combines with J gene TRBJ2-5; either TRBD1 or TRBD2 may supply D (5 bases each). CDR3 sequence (DNA): TGTGCCACCAGCCACCCTTTCGGGACCCAAGAGACCCAGTACTTC. Encoded protein: CATSHPFGTQETQYF.